Each of the 29 T cell receptor beta chains below was sequenced from the same sample in a study of CD8 T cell repertoires and HIV-1 epitope variants. These receptors have no known antigen. Clones were sequenced by immunoSEQ multiplex PCR, and TCRdb holds only the in-frame ones, with some missing. The sample has some 5,600 clones, approximately 65% seen once. Sequencing was done on a sample of cultured CD8+ T cells derived from PBMCs. Source of these receptors: a male donor with HIV.

In DNA form, the CDR3 reads TGTGCCAGCAGCCCGGGGGGGGGCGAGCAGTACTTC. Residues: CASSPGGGEQYF. The chain uses TRBV6-5 and TRBJ2-7, with 8 nucleotides matching TRBD2. Germline loops: CDR1 MNHEY, CDR2 SVGAGI. The CDR3 is made up of 12 amino acids. The V segment lost 6 bases and the J segment 6 bases; nucleotides outside the gene matches: 4.

This clone was counted between two and nine times. The chain has TRBV11-1 and TRBJ1-1; 10 nucleotides agree with TRBD1. V shed 6 bases and J 6 bases; nucleotides not matched to a gene: 7. CDR1 is SGHAT, CDR2 FQDESV, per germline (reference sequence). CDR3 length: 14 amino acids. In DNA, the CDR3 is TGTGCCAGCAGATCGGGACAGGGGTTGGCTGAAGCTTTCTTT. Amino acids: CASRSGQGLAEAFF.

The chain couples TRBV27 to TRBJ2-7, with D unresolved. The V and J ends lost 1 base and 5 bases respectively, with 9 bases between them. The CDR3 is 13 residues long. CDR1 is MNHEY, CDR2 SMNVEV, per germline (reference sequence). CDR3 sequence reads: CASSLLMGDEQYF. The CDR3 nucleotides are TGTGCCAGCAGTTTATTGATGGGTGACGAGCAGTACTTC.

CDR3 protein: CASSENRLGYTF. In DNA, the CDR3 is TGTGCCAGCAGTGAAAACCGACTGGGCTACACCTTC. This sequence joins TRBV2 and TRBJ1-2; D not certain. The germline V gene has CDR1 SNHLY and CDR2 FYNNEI. The CDR3 loop spans 12 amino acids. V shed 2 bases and J shed 8 bases, with 9 bases lying between them.

The chain recombines TRBV28 with TRBJ1-2, with a weak D call TRBD1 (5 bases). V was shortened by 3 bases and J by 8 bases, with 13 bases between the two germline ends. Germline values: CDR1 MDHEN, CDR2 SYDVKM. This CDR3 is 13 amino acids long. The chain's CDR3 is CASSFSRADGYTF. CDR3 coding DNA: TGTGCCAGCAGTTTTAGCAGGGCGGACGGCTACACCTTC.

This chain uses TRBV19 with TRBJ2-5, with 10 bases lining up with TRBD1. CDR3 size: 14 residues. Germline V lookup: CDR1 LNHDA, CDR2 SQIVND (reference sequence). V lost 6 bases to trimming and J lost 5 bases; unmatched junction nucleotides: 6. The CDR3 region is CASSGTGATETQYF. DNA for the CDR3: TGTGCCAGTAGCGGGACAGGGGCGACGGAGACCCAGTACTTC.

The gene calls are TRBV27 and TRBJ2-1; D remains unclear. Trimming shortened V by 7 bases and J by 0 bases, and 7 bases separated the two germline ends. The germline V gene encodes CDR1 MNHEY and CDR2 SMNVEV (reference sequence). This CDR3 is 13 amino acids long. CDR3 residues: CASKTSSYNEQFF. The DNA for the CDR3 is TGTGCCAGCAAAACGAGCTCCTACAATGAGCAGTTCTTC.

The chain uses TRBV6-5 and TRBJ2-2; weak D call: TRBD2 (6 bases). The CDR3 runs 15 residues. V was cut by 6 bases and J by 2 bases, with 13 bases left in between. The V gene's germline CDR1 is MNHEY and CDR2 SVGAGI. The CDR3 bases are TGTGCCAGCAGCTCCGGGACTCTTAACACCGGGGAGCTGTTTTTT. Translation gives CASSSGTLNTGELFF.

The chain carries TRBV4-1 and TRBJ2-3; 7 bases align to TRBD1. The V segment lost 3 bases and the J segment 2 bases; nucleotides outside the gene matches: 5. This CDR3 is built from 15 residues. Per germline, CDR1 MGHRA and CDR2 YSYEKL. CDR3 sequence (DNA): TGCGCCAGCAGCCACCGGGACAGTAACACAGATACGCAGTATTTT. Translated, it gives CASSHRDSNTDTQYF.

About this clone itself: Compared with germline, one end of the junction differs, possibly owing to a read error. In the same sample, other DNA sequences code for this CDR3. This chain connects TRBV4-1 to TRBJ2-7; 9 nucleotides line up with TRBD1. Germline V CDR1 and CDR2: MGHRA, YSYEKL. The CDR3 runs 16 residues. The CDR3 spells CASSQDHRTGAKEQYF. The CDR3 DNA reads TGTGCCAGCAGCCAAGATCATAGGACAGGGGCTAAAGAGCAGTACTTC.

This clone was recorded a few times. This sequence joins TRBV4-2 and TRBJ2-5; 8 bases are shared with TRBD2. The J segment lost 3 bases and the V segment lost 1 base, leaving 4 bases of the junction unmatched. Looked up from germline, CDR1 is LGHNA and CDR2 is YNFKEQ. The CDR3 is 15 amino acids. In DNA, the CDR3 is TGTGCCAGCAGCCAAGGCGGAGCGGGGGAAGAGACCCAGTACTTC. This codes for CASSQGGAGEETQYF.

A single count supports this clone. The rearrangement joins TRBV5-1 to TRBJ2-3, with 9 positions matching TRBD2. V shed 4 bases and J 0 bases; nucleotides not matched to a gene: 9. The CDR3 covers 17 residues. Germline CDR1 reads SGHRS; CDR2 reads YFSETQ. The CDR3 bases are TGCGCCAGCAGCCCCGGTGTAGCGGGAGCTAGCACAGATACGCAGTATTTT. It specifies CASSPGVAGASTDTQYF.

The chain recombines TRBV13 with TRBJ1-4; 7 bases fit TRBD1. The CDR3 has 15 residues. Germline V CDR1 and CDR2: PRHDT, FYEKMQ (reference sequence). Unmatched junction bases numbered 3, after V lost 0 bases and J lost 5 bases. CDR3 coding DNA: TGTGCCAGCAGCTTAGGGGGACAGCACAATGAAAAACTGTTTTTT. Translated: CASSLGGQHNEKLFF.

V usage is TRBV5-1 and J usage is TRBJ2-5; 9 positions agree with TRBD2. The trim removed 4 bases at V and 2 bases at J, leaving 9 bases unmatched. CDR1 is SGHRS, CDR2 YFSETQ, per germline. CDR3 length equals 16 residues. The CDR3 region has the DNA TGCGCCAGCAGCAGTTCTGGCGGGGGGGTACAAGAGACCCAGTACTTC. Protein sequence: CASSSSGGGVQETQYF.

V and J are TRBV10-3 and TRBJ1-2, with TRBD1 as a possible D gene (5 bases). Germline values: CDR1 ENHRY, CDR2 SYGVKD. Trimming shortened V by 0 bases and J by 8 bases, and 16 bases separated the two germline ends. This CDR3 spans 15 amino acids. The CDR3 nucleotides are TGTGCCATCAGTGAGTCCGGGGGGATTGGGGAAGGCTACACCTTC. This encodes CAISESGGIGEGYTF.

The CDR3 nucleotides are TGTGCCAGCAGCTTTACATCAGGATCCTACGAGCAGTACTTC. This sequence encodes CASSFTSGSYEQYF. V usage is TRBV5-6 and J usage is TRBJ2-7; D gene unclear. CDR3 size: 14 residues. Trimming pared 2 bases from V and 1 base from J, leaving 10 bases between. CDR1 is SGHDT, CDR2 YYEEEE, per germline.

The sample holds a few counts of this clone. The gene calls are TRBV2 and TRBJ2-1; the D is unclear. This CDR3 is 11 amino acids long. Per germline, CDR1 SNHLY and CDR2 FYNNEI. The V and J ends lost 1 base and 16 bases respectively, with 11 bases between them. This CDR3 reads CASSEDRARFF. The DNA of the CDR3 is TGTGCCAGCAGTGAAGACAGAGCCCGCTTCTTC. Supplemented by reference TRBV2 and TRBJ2-1, the full variable domain reads EPEVTQTPSHQVTQMGQEVILRCVPISNHLYFYWYRQILGQKVEFLVSFYNNEISEKSEIFDDQFSVERPDGSNFTLKIRSTKLEDSAMYFCASSEDRARFFGPGTRLTVL.

The chain links TRBV5-6 to TRBJ1-2; D is undetermined. V lost 5 bases to trimming and J lost 3 bases, with 14 bases between them. This CDR3 region has 14 residues. Germline V gives CDR1 SGHDT, CDR2 YYEEEE. The CDR3 coding sequence is TGTGCCAGCAGACCTACGGCGGCGTACTATGGCTACACCTTC. It codes for CASRPTAAYYGYTF. Together with reference TRBV5-6 and TRBJ1-2, the CDR3 gives the full variable domain: DAGVTQSPTHLIKTRGQQVTLRCSPKSGHDTVSWYQQALGQGPQFIFQYYEEEERQRGNFPDRFSGHQFPNYSSELNVNALLLGDSALYLCASRPTAAYYGYTFGSGTRLTVV.

The V and J genes are TRBV19 and TRBJ2-7; D call uncertain. The CDR3 has 15 amino acids. In germline, CDR1 is LNHDA, CDR2 SQIVND (reference sequence). Deletions cut 5 bases from V and 0 bases from J, with 14 bases between. The CDR3 region is CASSPRSDGSYEQYF. The DNA of the CDR3 is TGTGCCAGTAGTCCAAGGTCGGACGGCTCCTACGAGCAGTACTTC.

This clone was recorded once. The chain employs TRBV28 and TRBJ2-3; 7 nucleotides agree with TRBD2. Per the germline V gene, CDR1 is MDHEN and CDR2 is SYDVKM. The CDR3 totals 15 residues. V shed 0 bases and J 4 bases; nucleotides not matched to a gene: 4. CDR3 sequence: CASSLWAGEADTQYF. The CDR3 nucleotides are TGTGCCAGCAGTTTATGGGCGGGAGAGGCAGATACGCAGTATTTT.

The V and J genes are TRBV29-1 and TRBJ1-3; D not certain. The CDR3 has 11 amino acids. Germline CDR1 reads SQVTM; CDR2 reads ANQGSEA. V dropped 5 bases and J dropped 0 bases, with 2 bases sitting between them. DNA for the CDR3: TGCAGCGTTCACTCTGGAAACACCATATATTTT. This encodes CSVHSGNTIYF.

The chain employs TRBV7-6 and TRBJ2-1; 10 bases fit TRBD1. The CDR3 extends over 14 amino acids. Germline assignment: CDR1 SGHVS and CDR2 FNYEAQ. The V and J ends lost 3 bases and 8 bases, in that order; junction bases with no gene match: 4. CDR3 coding DNA: TGTGCCAGCAGCTTTGGGACAGGGGTCGATGAGCAGTTCTTC. It codes for CASSFGTGVDEQFF.

This sequence joins TRBV28 and TRBJ2-3, with 12 bases that match TRBD1. Germline CDR1 MDHEN, CDR2 SYDVKM. Losses at the gene ends were 3 bases for V and 4 bases for J; bases not matched to a gene: 8. This CDR3 spans 17 amino acids. CDR3 residues: CASSFGDRGQDPDTQYF. Here the CDR3 DNA reads TGTGCCAGCAGTTTTGGGGACAGGGGGCAAGACCCAGATACGCAGTATTTT. Together with reference TRBV28 and TRBJ2-3, the CDR3 gives the full variable domain: DVKVTQSSRYLVKRTGEKVFLECVQDMDHENMFWYRQDPGLGLRLIYFSYDVKMKEKGDIPEGYSVSREKKERFSLILESASTNQTSMYLCASSFGDRGQDPDTQYFGPGTRLTVL.

The V gene is TRBV19, the J gene TRBJ1-5, with no clear D. Per germline, CDR1 LNHDA and CDR2 SQIVND (reference sequence). The V gene lost 5 bases and the J gene lost 2 bases, with 13 bases spanning the gap. The CDR3 is 15 residues long. The CDR3 reads CASSVGEWGNQPQHF. Here the CDR3 DNA reads TGTGCCAGTAGTGTCGGGGAATGGGGCAATCAGCCCCAGCATTTT.

The V and J genes are TRBV5-1 and TRBJ2-3; D may be TRBD1 or TRBD2 (5 bases each). Trimming took off 1 base at V and 2 bases at J, with 11 bases between the two ends. Germline V gene sequence: CDR1 SGHRS, CDR2 YFSETQ. The CDR3 totals 15 residues. The CDR3 region is CASSLRGADTDTQYF. For the CDR3, the DNA is TGCGCCAGCAGCTTGAGAGGGGCAGACACAGATACGCAGTATTTT. Drawing the rest from reference TRBV5-1 and TRBJ2-3, the complete variable domain is KAGVTQTPRYLIKTRGQQVTLSCSPISGHRSVSWYQQTPGQGLQFLFEYFSETQRNKGNFPGRFSGRQFSNSRSEMNVSTLELGDSALYLCASSLRGADTDTQYFGPGTRLTVL.

The genes are TRBV28 and TRBJ2-2; 7 bases align to TRBD1. CDR3 length equals 16 residues. V dropped 4 bases and J dropped 6; count of bases not matched to a gene: 11. Germline lookup yields CDR1 MDHEN and CDR2 SYDVKM. DNA of the CDR3: TGTGCCAGCAGTTCCCCCGGGACAGTGGTAGCCGGGGAGCTGTTTTTT. This translates into CASSSPGTVVAGELFF.

The chain couples TRBV7-8 to TRBJ2-2; 8 bases fit TRBD1. The CDR3 contains 16 residues. Germline V gene data show CDR1 as SGHVS and CDR2 as FQNEAQ. The J segment lost 6 bases and the V segment lost 6 bases, leaving 12 bases of the junction unmatched. CDR3 sequence: CASSMWGQGASGELFF. CDR3 in DNA: TGTGCCAGCAGTATGTGGGGTCAGGGGGCATCCGGGGAGCTGTTTTTT.

The V and J genes are TRBV28 and TRBJ1-5; D remains unclear. Per germline, CDR1 MDHEN and CDR2 SYDVKM. The V and J ends lost 2 bases and 6 bases respectively, with 11 bases between them. The CDR3 runs 14 residues. The DNA of the CDR3 is TGTGCCAGCAGTTTAGAAAGTGGGATTCAGCCCCAGCATTTT. Translated: CASSLESGIQPQHF.

The sample holds a few counts of this clone. The chain is built from TRBV5-5 and TRBJ2-7; D might be TRBD2 (6 bases). The CDR3 spans 15 residues. Trimming removed 4 bases at V and 1 base at J, with 15 bases between. The germline gives CDR1 SGHKS, CDR2 YYEKEE (reference sequence). The CDR3 sequence: CASSPLFGGSYEQYF. The CDR3 nucleotides are TGTGCCAGCAGCCCGCTCTTTGGGGGGTCCTACGAGCAGTACTTC. The complete variable domain, with remaining parts taken from reference TRBV5-5 and TRBJ2-7, reads DAGVTQSPTHLIKTRGQQVTLRCSPISGHKSVSWYQQVLGQGPQFIFQYYEKEERGRGNFPDRFSARQFPNYSSELNVNALLLGDSALYLCASSPLFGGSYEQYFGPGTRLTVT.